The 11 T cell receptor beta chains presented below share a single source sample, sequenced in a study of siplizumab effects on memory and regulatory T cells. Produced via immunoSEQ multiplex PCR; TCRdb's table is partial and in-frame only. In the table there are 70,000 to 100,000 clones, roughly 93% of which are singletons. The sample was CD8+ T cells sorted from blood. The receptor set was obtained from a human donor in good health.

This rearrangement joins TRBV4-3 to TRBJ2-1; 7 bases are shared with TRBD1. The CDR3 consists of 17 residues. V trimming: 1 base; J trimming: 2 bases; junction bases outside the gene matches: 8. CDR1 is LGHNA, CDR2 YSLEER, per germline. CDR3 residues: CASSQGRDRVAYNEQFF. CDR3 nucleotide sequence: TGCGCCAGCAGCCAAGGTCGTGACAGGGTAGCCTACAATGAGCAGTTCTTC.

The rearrangement links TRBV7-9 to TRBJ2-7; D ambiguous. V shed 5 bases and J shed 0 bases, with 8 bases lying between them. Per the germline V gene, CDR1 is SEHNR and CDR2 is FQNEAQ (reference sequence). This CDR3 is 13 amino acids long. CDR3 loop: CASSQAGSYEQYF. The CDR3 DNA reads TGTGCCAGCAGCCAGGCAGGCTCCTACGAGCAGTACTTC.

The chain has TRBV29-1 and TRBJ2-7; no reliable D call. The CDR3 is 11 amino acids. Trimming left V 5 bases short and J 2 bases short, with 7 bases between. Germline-derived CDR1 and CDR2 are SQVTM and ANQGSEA. The CDR3 sequence: CSVTRAYEQYF. CDR3 nucleotides: TGCAGCGTTACCAGAGCCTACGAGCAGTACTTC.

The rearrangement links TRBV5-1 to TRBJ2-3; 9 bases align to TRBD2. The CDR3 runs 20 residues. Trimming at V came to 3 bases and at J to 0 bases, leaving 17 bases not matched to a gene. Germline-derived CDR1 and CDR2 are SGHRS and YFSETQ. The CDR3 sequence is CASSWVSPSGTDVSTDTQYF. The CDR3 coding sequence is TGCGCCAGCAGCTGGGTGTCTCCTAGCGGGACTGACGTTAGCACAGATACGCAGTATTTT. Full variable domain (outside the CDR3, taken from reference TRBV5-1 and TRBJ2-3): KAGVTQTPRYLIKTRGQQVTLSCSPISGHRSVSWYQQTPGQGLQFLFEYFSETQRNKGNFPGRFSGRQFSNSRSEMNVSTLELGDSALYLCASSWVSPSGTDVSTDTQYFGPGTRLTVL.

V gene TRBV19 combines with J gene TRBJ2-7; weak D call: TRBD1 (6 bases). Trimming took off 5 bases at V and 2 bases at J, with 16 bases between the two ends. The CDR3 extends over 15 amino acids. Germline V gene lookup returns CDR1 LNHDA and CDR2 SQIVND (reference sequence). The CDR3 DNA is TGTGCCAGTAGTGCGACCCCGGCAGGGGCCTACGAGCAGTACTTC. Its translation: CASSATPAGAYEQYF.

This chain links TRBV4-2 with TRBJ2-2; TRBD2 agrees at 10 bases. Trimming at V came to 3 bases and at J to 5 bases, leaving 6 bases not matched to a gene. This CDR3 is 16 amino acids long. Germline lookup yields CDR1 LGHNA and CDR2 YNFKEQ. For the CDR3, the DNA is TGTGCCAGCAGCCACCCTCTAGCGGGGGAGACCGGGGAGCTGTTTTTT. Amino acids: CASSHPLAGETGELFF.

This clone was picked up one time. The chain has TRBV9 and TRBJ2-1, with D unclear. Germline V gene lookup returns CDR1 SGDLS and CDR2 YYNGEE. The germline V and J ends were trimmed by 2 bases and 0 bases, with 12 bases remaining between them. The CDR3 contains 16 residues. The CDR3 DNA sequence: TGTGCCAGCAGCGTGCCTTCGAGCAGCTCCTACAATGAGCAGTTCTTC. It specifies CASSVPSSSSYNEQFF.

The genes are TRBV5-8 and TRBJ2-5, with 11 nucleotides matching TRBD1. CDR1 and CDR2 from the germline V gene are SGHTS and YDEGEE. The V segment lost 4 bases and the J segment 2 bases; nucleotides outside the gene matches: 4. The CDR3 has 15 residues. The CDR3: CASSRGTGGQETQYF. CDR3 DNA: TGTGCCAGCAGCCGCGGGACAGGGGGGCAAGAGACCCAGTACTTC.

The chain couples TRBV30 to TRBJ1-5; D remains unclear. Germline V gene lookup returns CDR1 GTSNPN and CDR2 SVGIG (reference sequence). CDR3 length equals 13 residues. V shed 7 bases and J shed 0 bases, with 10 bases lying between them. The CDR3 coding sequence is TGTGCCTCCGGTGAAGCTAGCAATCAGCCCCAGCATTTT. It codes for CASGEASNQPQHF.

This clone has a handful of counts. The CDR3 sequence: CASSLVQGRAYGYTF. CDR3 bases: TGTGCCAGCAGCTTAGTCCAGGGGCGCGCCTATGGCTACACCTTC. V and J are TRBV13 and TRBJ1-2; possibly TRBD1 for D (6 bases). Looked up from germline, CDR1 is PRHDT and CDR2 is FYEKMQ (reference sequence). The CDR3 runs to 15 residues. V shed 1 base and J shed 4 bases, with 13 bases lying between them.

This chain joins TRBV5-6 and TRBJ2-3; D not certain. Trimming shortened V by 6 bases and J by 3 bases, and 11 bases separated the two germline ends. The germline gives CDR1 SGHDT, CDR2 YYEEEE. The CDR3 totals 13 residues. In nucleotides, the CDR3 is TGTGCCAGCACCGGGTACCCAACAGATACGCAGTATTTT. Encoded protein: CASTGYPTDTQYF.